The clone carrying this TCR beta chain has more than one count but fewer than ten. The antigen is unknown. The data stem from a study of vaccination and CD4 T cells after COVID-19. Deletions cut 4 bases from V and 2 bases from J, with 17 bases between. The CDR3 has 16 amino acids. Germline-derived CDR1 and CDR2 are MDHEN and SYDVKM. Study observations and caveats: Recorded median SARS-CoV-2-reactive clonotype numbers increased from about 20 to 38 without reaching significance.

TCRdb independently ran MiXCR on the PCR reads; one entry per CDR3 protein. The table shows tens of thousands of distinct CDR3 sequences, with under 60% occurring only once. The source material was CD4+ T cells from blood, sampled before SARS-CoV-2 vaccination. This chain uses TRBV28 with TRBJ2-5; possibly TRBD1 for D (5 bases). This clonotype was sampled from a human donor who had recovered from COVID-19. The DNA for the CDR3 is TGTGCCAGCAGTTCTCCCGCTGGGGCAGCGCAAGAGACCCAGTACTTC. It encodes CASSSPAGAAQETQYF.